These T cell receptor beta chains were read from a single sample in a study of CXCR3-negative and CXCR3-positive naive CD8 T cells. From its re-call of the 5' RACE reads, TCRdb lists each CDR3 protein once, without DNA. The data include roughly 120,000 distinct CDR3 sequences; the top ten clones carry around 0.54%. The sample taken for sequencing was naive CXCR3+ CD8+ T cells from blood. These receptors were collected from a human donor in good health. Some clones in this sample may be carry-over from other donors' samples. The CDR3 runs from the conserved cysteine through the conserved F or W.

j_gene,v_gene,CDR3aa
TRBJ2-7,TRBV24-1,CATSGGASGTPYEQYF
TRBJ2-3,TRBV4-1,CASSQAPRGSTDTQYF
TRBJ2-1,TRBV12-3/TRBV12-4,CASTPFWTGDNEQFF
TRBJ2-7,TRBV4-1,CASSQDPLNYEQYF
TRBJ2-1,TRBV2,CASIETGDNYNEQFF
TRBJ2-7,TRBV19,CASSPGRYEQYF
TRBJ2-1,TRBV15,CATSGDLSSYNEQFF
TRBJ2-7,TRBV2,CASSEGHHYSYEQYF
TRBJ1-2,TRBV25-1,CASSETVQPYSYGYTF
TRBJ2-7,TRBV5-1,CASSLAGGEIYEPYF
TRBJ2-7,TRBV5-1,CASSPDLDTSEQYF
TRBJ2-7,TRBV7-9,CASSPPARAYEQYF
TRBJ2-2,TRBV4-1,CASSQVLGTGELFF
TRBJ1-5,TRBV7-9,CASSPSDPGGNQPQHF
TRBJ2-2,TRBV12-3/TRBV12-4,CASSFLRDLNTGELFF
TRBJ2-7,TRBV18,CASSRGTSYEQYF
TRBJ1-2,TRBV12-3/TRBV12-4,CASSPAGGPTGYTF
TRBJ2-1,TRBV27,CASSFAQSSYNEQFF
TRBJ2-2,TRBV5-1,CASSLVSGYAGELFF
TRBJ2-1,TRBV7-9,CASSLRAGVVNEQFF
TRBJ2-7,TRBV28,CASSLYRWTSGSQYEQYF
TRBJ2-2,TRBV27,CASSLSSTNTGELFF
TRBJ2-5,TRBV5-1,CASRREGSQYF